Listed below are T cell receptor beta chains from one sample, sequenced in a study of early T cells in non-severe SARS-CoV-2 infection. TCRdb processed the 5' RACE reads anew with MiXCR; each CDR3 protein has one entry. The sample contains approximately 79,000 distinct CDR3 sequences, less than 15% of which appear only once. The sequenced material came from whole blood. These receptors all stem from an adult who was a healthcare worker with PCR-confirmed SARS-CoV-2 infection or an uninfected control (not recorded which). Both conserved end residues are part of each CDR3. The D gene is left open where the match is weak. The size entry is marked missing in some rows and otherwise reads once, few, many or a size class.

D gene: .
V gene: TRBV12-3/TRBV12-4
clone size: many
J gene: TRBJ2-3
CDR3 protein: CASSLDPERTDTQYF
CDR3 DNA: TGTGCCAGCAGTTTGGACCCAGAACGCACAGATACGCAGTATTTT

D gene: .
V gene: TRBV18
clone size: many
J gene: TRBJ2-3
CDR3 protein: CASSPLGTSTDTQYF
CDR3 DNA: TGTGCCAGCTCACCGCTCGGGACTAGCACAGATACGCAGTATTTT

D gene: .
V gene: TRBV7-3
clone size: few
J gene: TRBJ2-1
CDR3 protein: CASSPPGGRGYNEQFF
CDR3 DNA: TGTGCCAGCAGCCCCCCCGGTGGCAGGGGTTACAATGAGCAGTTCTTC

D gene: .
V gene: TRBV7-2
clone size: .
J gene: TRBJ2-2
CDR3 protein: CASSLGINTGELFF
CDR3 DNA: TGTGCCAGCAGCTTAGGGATCAACACCGGGGAGCTGTTTTTT

D gene: .
V gene: TRBV5-1
clone size: .
J gene: TRBJ2-4
CDR3 protein: CASSLGPGSAKNIQYF
CDR3 DNA: TGCGCCAGCAGCTTGGGACCTGGTAGCGCCAAAAACATTCAGTACTTC

D gene: .
V gene: TRBV5-6
clone size: few
J gene: TRBJ1-2
CDR3 protein: CASSLETAGYGYTF
CDR3 DNA: TGTGCCAGCAGCTTGGAGACAGCGGGCTATGGCTACACCTTC

D gene: .
V gene: TRBV5-1
clone size: few
J gene: TRBJ1-2
CDR3 protein: CASSLSRQNYGYTF
CDR3 DNA: TGCGCCAGCAGCTTAAGTCGACAGAACTATGGCTACACCTTC

D gene: .
V gene: TRBV29-1
clone size: many
J gene: TRBJ1-2
CDR3 protein: CSVGRAVGYTF
CDR3 DNA: TGCAGCGTGGGCCGAGCGGTGGGCTACACCTTC

D gene: .
V gene: TRBV29-1
clone size: .
J gene: TRBJ2-3
CDR3 protein: CSVEVRRDAPDTQYF
CDR3 DNA: TGCAGCGTTGAAGTACGGCGGGATGCTCCAGATACGCAGTATTTT

D gene: .
V gene: TRBV3-1
clone size: few
J gene: TRBJ2-1
CDR3 protein: CASSQDHYDRGNEQFF
CDR3 DNA: TGTGCCAGCAGCCAAGATCACTACGATAGGGGGAATGAGCAGTTCTTC

D gene: .
V gene: TRBV6-4
clone size: .
J gene: TRBJ2-7
CDR3 protein: CASSEGANEQYF
CDR3 DNA: TGTGCCAGCAGTGAAGGTGCCAACGAGCAGTACTTC

D gene: .
V gene: TRBV29-1
clone size: few
J gene: TRBJ2-5
CDR3 protein: CSVRGAQETQYF
CDR3 DNA: TGCAGCGTGAGAGGGGCTCAAGAGACCCAGTACTTC

D gene: TRBD2
V gene: TRBV6-5
clone size: many
J gene: TRBJ2-3
CDR3 protein: CASRRAGSNTDTQYF
CDR3 DNA: TGTGCCAGCAGACGAGCGGGGTCTAACACAGATACGCAGTATTTT

D gene: .
V gene: TRBV9
clone size: .
J gene: TRBJ1-3
CDR3 protein: CASSPRVPGSSGNTIYF
CDR3 DNA: TGTGCCAGCAGCCCCCGGGTTCCGGGATCCTCTGGAAACACCATATATTTT

D gene: TRBD1
V gene: TRBV6-4
clone size: many
J gene: TRBJ1-2
CDR3 protein: CASSDSEDRGFYGYTF
CDR3 DNA: TGTGCCAGCAGTGACTCTGAGGACAGGGGGTTCTATGGCTACACCTTC

D gene: .
V gene: TRBV7-9
clone size: many
J gene: TRBJ2-7
CDR3 protein: CASSLDLIDYEQYF
CDR3 DNA: TGTGCCAGCAGCTTAGATTTAATAGACTACGAGCAGTACTTC

D gene: TRBD2
V gene: TRBV7-9
clone size: few
J gene: TRBJ2-1
CDR3 protein: CASSSQTSGPNNEQFF
CDR3 DNA: TGTGCCAGCAGCTCTCAGACTAGCGGACCTAACAATGAGCAGTTCTTC

D gene: .
V gene: TRBV11-1
clone size: .
J gene: TRBJ2-7
CDR3 protein: CASSFGGLEEQYF
CDR3 DNA: TGTGCCAGCAGCTTTGGGGGCCTGGAGGAGCAGTACTTC

D gene: TRBD2
V gene: TRBV28
clone size: .
J gene: TRBJ2-3
CDR3 protein: CASSDSGRGTDTQYF
CDR3 DNA: TGTGCCAGCAGTGATAGCGGGAGGGGGACAGATACGCAGTATTTT

D gene: .
V gene: TRBV5-1
clone size: .
J gene: TRBJ2-1
CDR3 protein: CASQGQVYEQFF
CDR3 DNA: TGCGCCAGTCAGGGGCAGGTTTATGAGCAGTTCTTC

D gene: TRBD1
V gene: TRBV6-6
clone size: .
J gene: TRBJ1-2
CDR3 protein: CASSRNQGANYGYTF
CDR3 DNA: TGTGCCAGCAGTAGGAACCAGGGGGCCAACTATGGCTACACCTTC

D gene: TRBD1
V gene: TRBV19
clone size: .
J gene: TRBJ1-1
CDR3 protein: CASSITQDREAFF
CDR3 DNA: TGTGCCAGTAGTATAACCCAGGACAGGGAGGCTTTCTTT

D gene: TRBD1
V gene: TRBV24-1
clone size: .
J gene: TRBJ2-2
CDR3 protein: CATSDPGQGAAGELFF
CDR3 DNA: TGTGCCACCAGTGATCCGGGGCAGGGGGCCGCCGGGGAGCTGTTTTTT